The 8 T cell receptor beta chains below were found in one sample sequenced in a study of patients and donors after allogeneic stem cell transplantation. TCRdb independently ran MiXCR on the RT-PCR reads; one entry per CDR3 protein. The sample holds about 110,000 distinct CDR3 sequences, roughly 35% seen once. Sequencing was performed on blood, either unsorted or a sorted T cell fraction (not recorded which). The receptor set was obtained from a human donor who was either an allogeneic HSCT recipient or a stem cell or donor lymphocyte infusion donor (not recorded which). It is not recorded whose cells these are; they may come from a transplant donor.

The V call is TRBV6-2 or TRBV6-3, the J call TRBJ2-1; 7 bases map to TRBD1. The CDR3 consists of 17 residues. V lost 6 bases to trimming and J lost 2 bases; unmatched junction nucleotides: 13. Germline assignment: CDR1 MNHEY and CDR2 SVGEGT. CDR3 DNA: TGTGCCAGCAGCCACAGGGGCAGGGGCATCCCCTACAATGAGCAGTTCTTC. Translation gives CASSHRGRGIPYNEQFF.

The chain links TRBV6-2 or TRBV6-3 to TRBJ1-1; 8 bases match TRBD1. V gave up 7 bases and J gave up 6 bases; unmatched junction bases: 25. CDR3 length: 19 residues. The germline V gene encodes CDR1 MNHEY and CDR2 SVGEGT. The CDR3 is CASTLNRDRRLPDPAEAFF. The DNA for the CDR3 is TGTGCCAGCACCCTGAACCGGGACAGGCGACTCCCTGACCCAGCTGAAGCTTTCTTT.

This CDR3 reads CASSLAVGANTEAFF. The CDR3 bases are TGCGCCAGCAGCTTGGCCGTGGGGGCAAACACTGAAGCTTTCTTT. The chain joins TRBV5-1 to TRBJ1-1; TRBD1 is a possible D gene (6 bases). The CDR3 has 15 amino acids. Between the trimmed V and J ends, which lost 0 bases and 2 bases, there was a span of 11 bases. Germline assignment: CDR1 SGHRS and CDR2 YFSETQ.

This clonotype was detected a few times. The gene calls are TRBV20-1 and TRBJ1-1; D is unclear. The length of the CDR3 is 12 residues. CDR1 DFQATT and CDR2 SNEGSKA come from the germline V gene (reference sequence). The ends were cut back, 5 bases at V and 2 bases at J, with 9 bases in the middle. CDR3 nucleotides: TGCAGTGCTGTCCGGGGAAACACTGAAGCTTTCTTT. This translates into CSAVRGNTEAFF.

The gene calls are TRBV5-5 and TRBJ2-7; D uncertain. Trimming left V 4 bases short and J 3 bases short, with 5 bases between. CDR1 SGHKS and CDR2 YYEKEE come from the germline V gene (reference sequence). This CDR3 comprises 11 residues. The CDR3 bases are TGTGCCAGCAGCGGCCACTACGAGCAGTACTTC. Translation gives CASSGHYEQYF.

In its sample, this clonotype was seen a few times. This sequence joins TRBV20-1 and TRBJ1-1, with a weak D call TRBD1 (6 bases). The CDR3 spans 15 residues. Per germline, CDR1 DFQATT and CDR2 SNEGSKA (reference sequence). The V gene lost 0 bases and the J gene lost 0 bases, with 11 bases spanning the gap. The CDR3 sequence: CSARDGGLMNTEAFF. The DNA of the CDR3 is TGCAGTGCTAGAGATGGGGGCCTCATGAACACTGAAGCTTTCTTT.

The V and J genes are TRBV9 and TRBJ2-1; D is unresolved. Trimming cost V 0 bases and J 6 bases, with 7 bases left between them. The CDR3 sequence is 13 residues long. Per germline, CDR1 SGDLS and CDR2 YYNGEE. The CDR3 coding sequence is TGTGCCAGCAGCGTAGCTTCGGCCAATGAGCAGTTCTTC. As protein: CASSVASANEQFF.

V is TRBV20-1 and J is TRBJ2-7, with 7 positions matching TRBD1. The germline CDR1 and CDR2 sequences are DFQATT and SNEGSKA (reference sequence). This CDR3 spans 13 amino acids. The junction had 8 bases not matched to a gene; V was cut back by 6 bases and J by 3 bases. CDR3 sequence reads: CSATGQGVYEQYF. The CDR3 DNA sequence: TGCAGTGCAACAGGGCAGGGGGTCTACGAGCAGTACTTC.